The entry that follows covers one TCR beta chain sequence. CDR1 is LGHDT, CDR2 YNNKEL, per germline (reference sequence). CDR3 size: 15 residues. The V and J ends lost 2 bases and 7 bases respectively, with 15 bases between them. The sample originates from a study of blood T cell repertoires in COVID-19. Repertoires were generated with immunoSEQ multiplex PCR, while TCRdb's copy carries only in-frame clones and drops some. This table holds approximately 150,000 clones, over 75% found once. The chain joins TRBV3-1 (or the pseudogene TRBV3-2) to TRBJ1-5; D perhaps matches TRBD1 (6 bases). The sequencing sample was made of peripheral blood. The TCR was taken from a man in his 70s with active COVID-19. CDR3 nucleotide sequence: TGTGCCAGCAGCCAAAACGACAGGCGAGGACAGCCCCAGCATTTT. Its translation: CASSQNDRRGQPQHF.